This entry is about one TCR beta chain. The data originate from a study of T cells in Graves' hyperthyroidism and ophthalmopathy. About the research overall: The blood sample was taken at first diagnosis, before treatment began.

Amplification of TCR beta CDR3 regions used RNA as the template. During a first-round RT-PCR of the TCR CDR3, the HTBI primer set was used. TCRdb redid the calling of the multiplex PCR reads with MiXCR, one entry per CDR3 protein. Altogether roughly 100,000 distinct CDR3 sequences are present, over 50% being singletons, with the ten largest covering around 29%. The CDR3 has 14 residues. V gave up 5 bases and J gave up 5 bases; unmatched junction bases: 3. CDR1 is SNHLY and CDR2 is FYNNEI in the germline V gene. The study enrolled patients aged 18 to 65 with newly diagnosed hyperthyroidism of under 2 months' duration.

Sample: blood. This rearrangement joins TRBV2 to TRBJ1-4, with TRBD1 matching over 9 bases. This clonotype was sampled from a middle-aged woman with Graves' hyperthyroidism. The chain's CDR3 is CASSIDRGNEKLFF. The CDR3 DNA follows: TGTGCCAGCAGTATAGACAGGGGGAATGAAAAACTGTTTTTT.